This section outlines one T cell receptor (beta chain) sequence together with its context. Its specificity is unknown. Some clones are missing from TCRdb's copy, which holds only in-frame ones; the method was immunoSEQ multiplex PCR. The table shows some 150,000 clones, with about 86% occurring only once. Germline values: CDR1 SGHRS, CDR2 YFSETQ. Trimming removed 1 base from V and 0 bases from J, with 11 bases in between. The CDR3 contains 15 residues. This sample is drawn from a study of cytomegalovirus exposure and HLA in healthy donors. Findings of the study overall: In vitro confirmation showed a few CMV-associated chains to be CMV antigen specific.

The sequenced sample consisted of PBMCs. The chain uses TRBV5-1 and TRBJ2-7; a possible D gene is TRBD1 (5 bases). The receptor was isolated from a human donor in good health. The CDR3 DNA sequence: TGCGCCAGCAGCTTGAGGGCAGGGATCTCCTACGAGCAGTACTTC. Amino acids: CASSLRAGISYEQYF.